The 31 T cell receptor beta chains in this list originate from one sample, sequenced in a study of early T cells in non-severe SARS-CoV-2 infection. A single record per CDR3 protein comes from TCRdb applying MiXCR to the 5' RACE reads. The profile shows over 60,000 distinct CDR3 sequences, 10% of them singletons. Sequences were derived from whole blood, sampled at baseline. These receptors all come from an adult who was a healthcare worker with PCR-confirmed SARS-CoV-2 infection or an uninfected control (not recorded which).

This clonotype was observed many times. The V gene is TRBV10-2, the J gene TRBJ2-7; 10 nucleotides line up with TRBD2. Trimming at V came to 2 bases and at J to 6 bases, leaving 7 bases not matched to a gene. The CDR3 loop spans 15 amino acids. Germline V lookup: CDR1 WSHSY, CDR2 SAAADI. CDR3 coding DNA: TGCGCCAGCAGTGAGATCAGGAGCGGGGGGGCCGAGCAGTACTTC. Translating gives CASSEIRSGGAEQYF.

The sample holds many counts of this clonotype. This rearrangement joins TRBV29-1 to TRBJ1-1; D is possibly TRBD1 (5 bases). The germline V and J ends were trimmed by 7 bases and 0 bases, with 9 bases remaining between them. This CDR3 comprises 12 residues. CDR1 and CDR2 from the germline V gene are SQVTM and ANQGSEA. Here the CDR3 reads CSAGGMNTEAFF. CDR3 in DNA: TGCAGCGCTGGGGGGATGAACACTGAAGCTTTCTTT.

This clonotype has only a few counts. The chain combines TRBV10-2 with TRBJ1-4, with D possibly matching TRBD1 (5 bases). V lost 2 bases and J lost 8, with 12 bases in between. CDR3 size: 14 residues. Germline V lookup: CDR1 WSHSY, CDR2 SAAADI. DNA of the CDR3: TGCGCCAGCAGTGAGGGGACTGAGGGAGAAAAACTGTTTTTT. Its protein is CASSEGTEGEKLFF.

The table lists this clonotype with many counts. The chain recombines TRBV3-1 with TRBJ2-7; D might be TRBD2 (5 bases). The V end lost 3 bases, the J end lost 6 bases, and 12 bases lay between the germline ends. Germline CDR1 is LGHDT and CDR2 is YNNKEL (reference sequence). This CDR3 is built from 13 residues. CDR3 DNA sequence: TGTGCCAGCAGCCAGGATGGACGGGGCGAGCAGTACTTC. Translated, it gives CASSQDGRGEQYF.

The chain links TRBV7-3 to TRBJ2-5; 8 bases fit TRBD2. Unmatched junction bases numbered 8, after V lost 5 bases and J lost 3 bases. The CDR3 has 15 residues. Germline V gives CDR1 SGHTA, CDR2 FQGTGA. CDR3 residues: CASSPHAGGKETQYF. The CDR3 DNA reads TGTGCCAGCAGCCCCCACGCGGGGGGCAAAGAGACCCAGTACTTC.

This clonotype was found a few times. The V and J genes are TRBV5-6 and TRBJ2-7; D is possibly TRBD1 (5 bases). Germline V CDR1 and CDR2: SGHDT, YYEEEE. Trimming removed 0 bases at V and 1 base at J, with 11 bases between. The CDR3 is 15 residues long. CDR3 residues: CASSLGQTISYEQYF. The CDR3 bases are TGTGCCAGCAGCTTGGGACAGACCATATCCTACGAGCAGTACTTC.

This clonotype showed up many times. The rearrangement uses TRBV5-5 and TRBJ2-1, with 8 positions matching TRBD2. This CDR3 spans 15 amino acids. CDR1 is SGHKS and CDR2 is YYEKEE in the germline V gene (reference sequence). V lost 2 bases and J lost 8; bases outside the gene matches: 9. CDR3 bases: TGTGCCAGCAGCTTACCAGCGGGGGCAGGGGATGAGCAGTTCTTC. Translating it yields CASSLPAGAGDEQFF.

This clonotype occurred many times. The J gene is TRBJ2-4, the V gene TRBV21-1; the table assigns TRBD1, which was not confirmed against the DNA. TRBV21-1 has pseudogene status. This CDR3 is 19 amino acids long. The CDR3 loop reads CASSNPEDKGPTLKNIQYF. In nucleotides, the CDR3 is TGTGCCAGCAGCAACCCCGAAGACAAGGGGCCTACCCTCAAAAACATTCAGTACTTC.

This clonotype was seen repeatedly, ten times or more. V gene TRBV29-1 combines with J gene TRBJ2-4; 7 positions agree with TRBD1. Germline V gene lookup returns CDR1 SQVTM and CDR2 ANQGSEA. V gave up 7 bases and J gave up 0 bases; unmatched junction bases: 12. The CDR3 consists of 16 residues. The CDR3 coding sequence is TGCAGCGCTGGGAATCTGAGGGGGCAAGCCAAAAACATTCAGTACTTC. As protein: CSAGNLRGQAKNIQYF. Looking up the rest from reference TRBV29-1 and TRBJ2-4 gives the full variable domain: SAVISQKPSRDICQRGTSLTIQCQVDSQVTMMFWYRQQPGQSLTLIATANQGSEATYESGFVIDKFPISRPNLTFSTLTVSNMSPEDSSIYLCSAGNLRGQAKNIQYFGAGTRLSVL.

This clonotype has a count of ten or more. The rearrangement joins TRBV19 to TRBJ2-5, with D possibly matching TRBD2 (7 bases). V lost 7 bases and J lost 5, with 23 bases in between. The germline V gene encodes CDR1 LNHDA and CDR2 SQIVND (reference sequence). The CDR3 contains 16 residues. The CDR3 here is CASTPGGRAARETQYF. The CDR3 DNA follows: TGTGCCAGTACCCCCGGGGGGCGAGCAGCCCGGGAGACCCAGTACTTC.

This clonotype was observed many times. This chain joins TRBV2 and TRBJ1-5; no clear D gene. Germline V CDR1 and CDR2: SNHLY, FYNNEI. The CDR3 is made up of 14 amino acids. The ends were cut back, 6 bases at V and 5 bases at J, with 14 bases in the middle. In DNA, the CDR3 is TGTGCCAGCAGCGCCGCAGCTAGGGATCAGCCCCAGCATTTT. Translated: CASSAAARDQPQHF.

The sample holds a few counts of this clonotype. V is TRBV7-6 and J is TRBJ1-3, with D uncertain. This CDR3 comprises 17 residues. CDR1 is SGHVS and CDR2 is FNYEAQ in the germline V gene. The germline V and J ends were trimmed by 1 base and 0 bases, with 13 bases remaining between them. The CDR3: CASSLEGSAGSGNTIYF. The CDR3 DNA follows: TGTGCCAGCAGCTTAGAAGGTTCGGCAGGCTCTGGAAACACCATATATTTT.

Only a few counts were recorded for this clonotype. V usage is TRBV7-9 and J usage is TRBJ2-3, with 7 bases matching TRBD1. Germline V gene sequence: CDR1 SEHNR, CDR2 FQNEAQ (reference sequence). The ends lost 5 bases at V and 3 bases at J; junction bases unmatched: 8. CDR3 length: 15 amino acids. The CDR3 spells CASSRDSGRTDTQYF. The DNA of the CDR3 is TGTGCCAGCAGCAGGGACAGTGGTAGGACAGATACGCAGTATTTT.

The V call is TRBV9, the J call TRBJ2-5; D possibly corresponds to TRBD2 (6 bases). This CDR3 contains 16 residues. The germline CDR1 and CDR2 sequences are SGDLS and YYNGEE. Trimming took off 4 bases at V and 5 bases at J, with 21 bases between the two ends. The CDR3 sequence is CASSPPGLAGPETQYF. The CDR3 DNA sequence: TGTGCCAGCAGCCCCCCCGGTTTGGCGGGGCCCGAGACCCAGTACTTC.

The sample holds a few counts of this clonotype. The chain is built from TRBV4-1 and TRBJ2-2; the D is unclear. This CDR3 comprises 19 residues. The V end lost 4 bases, the J end lost 0 bases, and 21 bases lay between the germline ends. Germline CDR1 and CDR2: MGHRA and YSYEKL. The CDR3 region is CASSPWALPRVPNTGELFF. In nucleotides, the CDR3 is TGCGCCAGCAGCCCTTGGGCCCTACCAAGGGTCCCGAACACCGGGGAGCTGTTTTTT.

This clonotype was seen only a few times. V gene TRBV20-1 combines with J gene TRBJ2-7; D is unclear. This CDR3 region has 12 residues. CDR1 and CDR2 from the germline V gene are DFQATT and SNEGSKA (reference sequence). V lost 4 bases and J 1 base, leaving 8 bases between the germline ends. The CDR3 DNA reads TGCAGTGCTACCCCCGGGTCCTACGAGCAGTACTTC. Amino acids: CSATPGSYEQYF.

This chain joins TRBV7-9 and TRBJ2-5; weak D call: TRBD2 (6 bases). V lost 6 bases and J lost 2, with 10 bases in between. CDR3 length: 13 amino acids. Germline V gene sequence: CDR1 SEHNR, CDR2 FQNEAQ (reference sequence). The CDR3 spells CASRPAGQETQYF. DNA of the CDR3: TGTGCCAGCAGACCCGCGGGGCAAGAGACCCAGTACTTC.

This clonotype showed up many times. The V call is TRBV20-1, the J call TRBJ1-2; the D gene is possibly TRBD1 (5 bases). CDR3 length: 14 amino acids. Trimming left V 0 bases short and J 4 bases short, with 12 bases between. CDR1 and CDR2 from the germline V gene are DFQATT and SNEGSKA (reference sequence). CDR3 sequence reads: CSARDSQGFYGYTF. In nucleotides, the CDR3 is TGCAGTGCTAGAGACTCCCAGGGATTCTATGGCTACACCTTC.

V gene TRBV2 combines with J gene TRBJ2-7; D is unclear. CDR3 length: 12 residues. From germline, CDR1 is SNHLY and CDR2 FYNNEI. V dropped 6 bases and J dropped 3 bases, with 9 bases sitting between them. This chain's CDR3 is CASSARSYEQYF. CDR3 in DNA: TGTGCCAGCAGCGCCCGAAGCTACGAGCAGTACTTC.

This clonotype was seen only a few times. The chain uses TRBV6-6 and TRBJ2-1, with no clear D. The V and J ends lost 6 bases and 4 bases respectively, with 10 bases between them. The CDR3 loop spans 13 amino acids. The germline V gene encodes CDR1 MNHNY and CDR2 SVGAGI (reference sequence). CDR3 amino acids: CASRRTAYNEQFF. As DNA, the CDR3 is TGTGCCAGCAGACGGACCGCGTACAATGAGCAGTTCTTC.

The rearrangement joins TRBV6-1 to TRBJ2-3; D might be TRBD2 (5 bases). This CDR3 spans 11 amino acids. Germline CDR1 MNHNS, CDR2 SASEGT. V lost 7 bases, J lost 8 bases, and 10 bases lay in between. The CDR3 loop is CASISGGTQYF. The CDR3 coding sequence is TGTGCCAGCATATCCGGAGGTACGCAGTATTTT.

This clonotype has only a few counts. The V gene is TRBV27, the J gene TRBJ2-3; the D is unclear. The CDR3 length is 16 residues. V was trimmed by 4 bases and J by 5 bases, leaving 19 bases between them. Germline lookup yields CDR1 MNHEY and CDR2 SMNVEV (reference sequence). The CDR3 sequence is CASSSFRFLPEDTQYF. DNA of the CDR3: TGTGCCAGCAGTTCTTTCCGGTTTCTGCCGGAAGATACGCAGTATTTT.

Ten or more counts support this clonotype. This sequence joins TRBV4-1 and TRBJ2-5, with TRBD2 matching 9 bases. Germline V gives CDR1 MGHRA, CDR2 YSYEKL. J gave up 6 bases and V 0 bases, and 8 bases lay outside the gene matches. CDR3 length: 16 residues. CDR3 region: CASSQDVQAGGQTQYF. The CDR3 DNA sequence: TGCGCCAGCAGCCAAGATGTCCAAGCGGGGGGTCAGACCCAGTACTTC.

This clonotype occurred a few times. This chain links TRBV20-1 with TRBJ1-4, with TRBD1 identical over 8 bases. The CDR3 is made up of 13 amino acids. The V gene's germline CDR1 is DFQATT and CDR2 SNEGSKA (reference sequence). V lost 5 bases and J lost 7; bases outside the gene matches: 6. CDR3 nucleotides: TGCAGTGCTTCAGGGGGCGCGGGTGAAAAACTGTTTTTT. Encoded protein: CSASGGAGEKLFF.

This chain joins TRBV7-6 and TRBJ2-7, with D perhaps TRBD1 (5 bases). The germline gives CDR1 SGHVS, CDR2 FNYEAQ. Trimming left V 5 bases short and J 3 bases short, with 14 bases between. This CDR3 contains 14 residues. Here the CDR3 reads CASSPGIESYEQYF. CDR3 DNA: TGTGCCAGCAGCCCAGGGATCGAAAGCTACGAGCAGTACTTC.

The J gene is TRBJ1-2, the V gene TRBV6-1; 10 nucleotides align to TRBD1. After removal of 2 bases from V and 2 bases from J, the junction contained 5 bases not matched to a gene. From germline, CDR1 is MNHNS and CDR2 SASEGT. The length of the CDR3 is 16 residues. The CDR3 region is CASSEPRDRGNYGYTF. For the CDR3, the DNA is TGTGCCAGCAGTGAACCACGGGACAGGGGCAACTATGGCTACACCTTC.

The chain has TRBV10-3 and TRBJ2-7; possibly TRBD1 or TRBD2 for D (5 bases each). CDR3 length: 15 residues. The V gene lost 2 bases and the J gene lost 0 bases, with 11 bases spanning the gap. Germline CDR1 ENHRY, CDR2 SYGVKD. CDR3 loop: CAISEPGPNSYEQYF. CDR3 nucleotides: TGTGCCATCAGTGAGCCGGGGCCGAACTCCTACGAGCAGTACTTC.

The chain joins TRBV20-1 to TRBJ2-5; D may be TRBD2 (6 bases). Germline assignment: CDR1 DFQATT and CDR2 SNEGSKA (reference sequence). The CDR3 spans 16 residues. The germline V and J ends were trimmed by 2 bases and 1 base, with 17 bases remaining between them. CDR3 loop: CSARKWGGALQETQYF. CDR3 coding DNA: TGCAGTGCTAGAAAGTGGGGCGGGGCCCTCCAAGAGACCCAGTACTTC.

This clonotype has only a few counts. J is TRBJ1-1 and V is TRBV20-1; TRBD1 aligns across 8 bases. The CDR3 is made up of 14 amino acids. From germline, CDR1 is DFQATT and CDR2 SNEGSKA (reference sequence). J lost 4 bases, V lost 6 bases, and 10 bases had no gene match. In nucleotides, the CDR3 is TGCAGTGCACAGGAGACAGGGGCTGGCACTGAAGCTTTCTTT. It is translated as CSAQETGAGTEAFF.

This clonotype has at least ten counts. V is TRBV5-1 and J is TRBJ2-3; possibly TRBD2 for D (6 bases). Trimming took off 5 bases at V and 2 bases at J, with 15 bases between the two ends. This CDR3 is built from 15 residues. Germline loops: CDR1 SGHRS, CDR2 YFSETQ. The CDR3 region is CASRLGGVNTDTQYF. The CDR3 DNA follows: TGCGCCAGCAGACTTGGAGGGGTGAACACAGATACGCAGTATTTT.

This clonotype was seen ten or more times. The chain combines TRBV7-3 with TRBJ1-6; the D is unclear. Trimming stripped 8 bases from V and 5 bases from J, with 19 bases between. This CDR3 has 16 residues. Germline CDR1 SGHTA, CDR2 FQGTGA. The CDR3 is CASSLGSQSHNSPLHF. The CDR3 DNA reads as TGTGCCAGCTCCCTTGGGTCGCAGAGTCATAATTCACCCCTCCACTTT.